A selection of T cell receptor beta chains follows, all from one sample in a study of blood T cell repertoires in COVID-19. Using immunoSEQ multiplex PCR, the repertoire was profiled, and TCRdb retains in-frame clones only, with some absent. The profile covers about 93,000 clones, with around four fifths appearing a single time and about 15% taken by the ten largest. The specimen was peripheral blood. Every receptor here comes from a human donor in a cohort sampled during active COVID-19. CDR3s include the opening cysteine and the closing phenylalanine or tryptophan.

cdr3_aa: CSVEGGRGQRGPHLTDTQYF
cdr3_length: 20
v_call: TRBV29-1
j_call: TRBJ2-3

cdr3_aa: CASSYSIALNTEAFF
cdr3_length: 15
v_call: TRBV6-5
j_call: TRBJ1-1

cdr3_aa: CASSPGLAEAFF
cdr3_length: 12
v_call: TRBV9
j_call: TRBJ1-1

cdr3_aa: CASSPRQTYSNQPQHF
cdr3_length: 16
v_call: TRBV27
j_call: TRBJ1-5

cdr3_aa: CASSLELAYEQFF
cdr3_length: 13
v_call: TRBV7-6
j_call: TRBJ2-1

cdr3_aa: CATSDDTGGIEKLFF
cdr3_length: 15
v_call: TRBV24-1
j_call: TRBJ1-4

cdr3_aa: CASSLISGGGNYGYTF
cdr3_length: 16
v_call: TRBV11-2
j_call: TRBJ1-2

cdr3_aa: CASSLSGVASYEQYF
cdr3_length: 15
v_call: TRBV13
j_call: TRBJ2-7

cdr3_aa: CAISDYGGRTYEQYF
cdr3_length: 15
v_call: TRBV10-3
j_call: TRBJ2-7

cdr3_aa: CASSRDRGPYEQYF
cdr3_length: 14
v_call: TRBV2
j_call: TRBJ2-7

cdr3_aa: CASSAPQGPQETQYF
cdr3_length: 15
v_call: TRBV25-1
j_call: TRBJ2-5

cdr3_aa: CASSQLSQARGGYTF
cdr3_length: 15
v_call: TRBV14
j_call: TRBJ1-2

cdr3_aa: CASSPNRGMTSGRPVAYEQYF
cdr3_length: 21
v_call: TRBV7-8
j_call: TRBJ2-7

cdr3_aa: CATSDPARGRSGEQYF
cdr3_length: 16
v_call: TRBV24-1
j_call: TRBJ2-7

cdr3_aa: CASSQEGSGTGELFF
cdr3_length: 15
v_call: TRBV4-1
j_call: TRBJ2-2

cdr3_aa: CASSQDSDRGAIGYGYTF
cdr3_length: 18
v_call: TRBV4-1
j_call: TRBJ1-2

cdr3_aa: CASSLPGTQYF
cdr3_length: 11
v_call: TRBV7-2
j_call: TRBJ2-5

cdr3_aa: CASSESVSQETQYF
cdr3_length: 14
v_call: TRBV2
j_call: TRBJ2-5

cdr3_aa: CASSHGGQAYNEQFF
cdr3_length: 15
v_call: TRBV5-1
j_call: TRBJ2-1

cdr3_aa: CASSWGPQGNTEAFF
cdr3_length: 15
v_call: TRBV5-1
j_call: TRBJ1-1

cdr3_aa: CASSPWARNTEAFF
cdr3_length: 14
v_call: TRBV18
j_call: TRBJ1-1

cdr3_aa: CASSLAGSRISGNTIYF
cdr3_length: 17
v_call: TRBV5-8
j_call: TRBJ1-3

cdr3_aa: CAWSAQGYSPLHF
cdr3_length: 13
v_call: TRBV30
j_call: TRBJ1-6

cdr3_aa: CASNPRGTYRFSSTDTQYF
cdr3_length: 19
v_call: TRBV19
j_call: TRBJ2-3

cdr3_aa: CASSQETGSYNEQFF
cdr3_length: 15
v_call: TRBV3-1/TRBV3-2
j_call: TRBJ2-1

cdr3_aa: CASSPGRRGTEAFF
cdr3_length: 14
v_call: TRBV28
j_call: TRBJ1-1

cdr3_aa: CASSPLRGTSGRNEQFF
cdr3_length: 17
v_call: TRBV19
j_call: TRBJ2-1

cdr3_aa: CASSTPGRPTDTQYF
cdr3_length: 15
v_call: TRBV19
j_call: TRBJ2-3

cdr3_aa: CASSGTGKNNEQFF
cdr3_length: 14
v_call: TRBV5-5
j_call: TRBJ2-1

cdr3_aa: CASSPKGTVLGGQYF
cdr3_length: 15
v_call: TRBV27
j_call: TRBJ2-7

cdr3_aa: CASSPPSAGHYEQYF
cdr3_length: 15
v_call: TRBV18
j_call: TRBJ2-7

cdr3_aa: CASSPTGGGSSGNTIYF
cdr3_length: 17
v_call: TRBV3-1/TRBV3-2
j_call: TRBJ1-3

cdr3_aa: CASSLMPPQGSNSEAFF
cdr3_length: 17
v_call: TRBV18
j_call: TRBJ1-1

cdr3_aa: CASSQGQGRSPEAFF
cdr3_length: 15
v_call: TRBV3-1/TRBV3-2
j_call: TRBJ1-1

cdr3_aa: CASSVGLAGTVYNEQFF
cdr3_length: 17
v_call: TRBV5-4
j_call: TRBJ2-1

cdr3_aa: CASSKVSGGGSGNTIYF
cdr3_length: 17
v_call: TRBV21-1
j_call: TRBJ1-3

cdr3_aa: CASSQDRGVGMNTEAFF
cdr3_length: 17
v_call: TRBV4-1
j_call: TRBJ1-1

cdr3_aa: CASSDDPGTSANTGELFF
cdr3_length: 18
v_call: TRBV2
j_call: TRBJ2-2

cdr3_aa: CASSLYDRAYEQYF
cdr3_length: 14
v_call: TRBV28
j_call: TRBJ2-7

cdr3_aa: CASRQGVGTYEQYF
cdr3_length: 14
v_call: TRBV19
j_call: TRBJ2-7

cdr3_aa: CASSLVSGEYGYTF
cdr3_length: 14
v_call: TRBV5-1
j_call: TRBJ1-2

cdr3_aa: CASSLDRRNEQFF
cdr3_length: 13
v_call: TRBV11-2
j_call: TRBJ2-1